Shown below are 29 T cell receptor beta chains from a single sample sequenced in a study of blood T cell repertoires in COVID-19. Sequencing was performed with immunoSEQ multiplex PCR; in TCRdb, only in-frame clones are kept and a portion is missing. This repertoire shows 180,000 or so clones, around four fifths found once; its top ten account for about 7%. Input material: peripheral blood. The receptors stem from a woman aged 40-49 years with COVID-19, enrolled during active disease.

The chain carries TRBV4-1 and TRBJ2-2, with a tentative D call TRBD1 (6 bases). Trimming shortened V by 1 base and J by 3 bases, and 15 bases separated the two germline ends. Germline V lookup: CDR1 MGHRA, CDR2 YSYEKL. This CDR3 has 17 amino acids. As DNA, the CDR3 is TGCGCCAGCAGCCAAGGACCCCTAGGGGGTTACACCGGGGAGCTGTTTTTT. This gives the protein CASSQGPLGGYTGELFF.

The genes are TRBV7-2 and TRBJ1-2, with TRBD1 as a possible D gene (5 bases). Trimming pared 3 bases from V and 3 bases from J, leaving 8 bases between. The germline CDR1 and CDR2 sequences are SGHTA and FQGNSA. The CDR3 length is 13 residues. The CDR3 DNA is TGTGCCAGCAGCTTTATAGGGGACTATGGCTACACCTTC. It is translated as CASSFIGDYGYTF.

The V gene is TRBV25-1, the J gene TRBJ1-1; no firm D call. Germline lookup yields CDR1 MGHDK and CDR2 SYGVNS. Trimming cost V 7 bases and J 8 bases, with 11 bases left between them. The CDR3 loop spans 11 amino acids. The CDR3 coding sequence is TGTGCCAGCATCTCAGGCGCCGAAGCTTTCTTT. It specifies CASISGAEAFF.

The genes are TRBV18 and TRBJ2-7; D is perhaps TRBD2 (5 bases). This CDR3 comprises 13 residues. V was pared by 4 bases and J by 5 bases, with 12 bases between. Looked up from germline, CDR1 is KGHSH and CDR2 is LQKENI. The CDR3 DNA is TGTGCCAGCTCACTGGACTCGCCGGACGAGCAGTACTTC. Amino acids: CASSLDSPDEQYF.

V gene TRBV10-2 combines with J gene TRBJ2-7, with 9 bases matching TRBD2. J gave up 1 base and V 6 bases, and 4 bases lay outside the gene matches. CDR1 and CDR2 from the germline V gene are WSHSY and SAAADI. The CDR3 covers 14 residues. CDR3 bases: TGCGCCAGCAGGGCAGCGGGGGGTTCCTACGAGCAGTACTTC. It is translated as CASRAAGGSYEQYF.

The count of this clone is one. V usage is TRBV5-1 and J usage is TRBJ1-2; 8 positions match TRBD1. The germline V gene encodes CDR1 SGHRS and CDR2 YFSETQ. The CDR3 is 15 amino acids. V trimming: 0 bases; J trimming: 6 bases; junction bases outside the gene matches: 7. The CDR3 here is CASSLAGQGADGYTF. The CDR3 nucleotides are TGCGCCAGCAGCTTGGCCGGGCAGGGGGCGGATGGCTACACCTTC.

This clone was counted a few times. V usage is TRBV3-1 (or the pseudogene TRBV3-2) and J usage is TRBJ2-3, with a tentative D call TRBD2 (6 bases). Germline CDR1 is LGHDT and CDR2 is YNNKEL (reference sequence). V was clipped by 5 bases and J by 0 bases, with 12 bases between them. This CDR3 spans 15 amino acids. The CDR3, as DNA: TGTGCCAGCAGCACTCCCGGGACTAGCACAGATACGCAGTATTTT. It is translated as CASSTPGTSTDTQYF.

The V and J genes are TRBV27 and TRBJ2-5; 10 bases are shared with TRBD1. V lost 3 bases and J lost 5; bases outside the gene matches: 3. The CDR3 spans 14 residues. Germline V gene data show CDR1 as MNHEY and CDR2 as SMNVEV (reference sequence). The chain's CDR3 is CASSLGQGQETQYF. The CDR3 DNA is TGTGCCAGCAGTTTGGGACAGGGGCAGGAGACCCAGTACTTC.

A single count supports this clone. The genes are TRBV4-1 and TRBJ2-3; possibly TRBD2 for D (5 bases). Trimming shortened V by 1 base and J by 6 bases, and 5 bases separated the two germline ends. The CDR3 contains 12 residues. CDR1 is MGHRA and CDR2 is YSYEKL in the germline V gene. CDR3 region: CASSQGGDTQYF. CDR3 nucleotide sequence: TGCGCCAGCAGCCAAGGCGGGGATACGCAGTATTTT.

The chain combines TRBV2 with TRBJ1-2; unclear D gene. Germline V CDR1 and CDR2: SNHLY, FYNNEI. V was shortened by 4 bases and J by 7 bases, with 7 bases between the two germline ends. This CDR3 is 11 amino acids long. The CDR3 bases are TGTGCCAGCAGTGCGGTCGGTGGCTACACCTTC. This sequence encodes CASSAVGGYTF. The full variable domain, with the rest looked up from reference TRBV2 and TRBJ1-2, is EPEVTQTPSHQVTQMGQEVILRCVPISNHLYFYWYRQILGQKVEFLVSFYNNEISEKSEIFDDQFSVERPDGSNFTLKIRSTKLEDSAMYFCASSAVGGYTFGSGTRLTVV.

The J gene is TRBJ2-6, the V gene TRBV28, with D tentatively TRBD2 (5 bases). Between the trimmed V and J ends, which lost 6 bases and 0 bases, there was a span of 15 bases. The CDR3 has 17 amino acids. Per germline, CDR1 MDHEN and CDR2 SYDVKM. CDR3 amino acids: CASRRESPLSGANVLTF. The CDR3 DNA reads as TGTGCCAGCAGGAGGGAATCCCCTCTCTCTGGGGCCAACGTCCTGACTTTC.

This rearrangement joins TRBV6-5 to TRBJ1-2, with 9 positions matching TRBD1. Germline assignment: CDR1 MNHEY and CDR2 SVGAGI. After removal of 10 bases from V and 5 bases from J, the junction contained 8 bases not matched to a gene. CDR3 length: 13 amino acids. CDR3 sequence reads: CATSQTGGYGYTF. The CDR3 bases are TGTGCCACTAGTCAGACAGGGGGGTATGGCTACACCTTC.

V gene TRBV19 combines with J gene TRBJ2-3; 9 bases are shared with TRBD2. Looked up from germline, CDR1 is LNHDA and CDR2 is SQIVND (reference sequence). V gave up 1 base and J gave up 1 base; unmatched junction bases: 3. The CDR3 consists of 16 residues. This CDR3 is CASSIGAGGRTDTQYF. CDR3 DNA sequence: TGTGCCAGTAGTATAGGAGCGGGAGGCCGCACAGATACGCAGTATTTT.

The CDR3 coding sequence is TGTGCCAGTACCTATACCAGGGGCCAGCCCCAGCATTTT. Its protein is CASTYTRGQPQHF. The chain links TRBV19 to TRBJ1-5; a possible D gene is TRBD1 (6 bases). The V and J ends lost 7 bases and 7 bases respectively, with 14 bases between them. The germline V gene encodes CDR1 LNHDA and CDR2 SQIVND (reference sequence). This CDR3 comprises 13 residues.

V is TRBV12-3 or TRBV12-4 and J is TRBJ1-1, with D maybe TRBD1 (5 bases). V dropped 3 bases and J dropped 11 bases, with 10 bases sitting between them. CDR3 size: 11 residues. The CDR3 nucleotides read TGTGCCAGCAGTTTGGACAACGTGGCTTTCTTT. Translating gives CASSLDNVAFF.

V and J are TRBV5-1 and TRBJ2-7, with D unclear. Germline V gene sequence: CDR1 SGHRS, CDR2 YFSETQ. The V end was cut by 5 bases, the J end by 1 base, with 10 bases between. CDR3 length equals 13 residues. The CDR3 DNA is TGCGCCAGCAGACAGACACAGTCCTACGAGCAGTACTTC. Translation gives CASRQTQSYEQYF.

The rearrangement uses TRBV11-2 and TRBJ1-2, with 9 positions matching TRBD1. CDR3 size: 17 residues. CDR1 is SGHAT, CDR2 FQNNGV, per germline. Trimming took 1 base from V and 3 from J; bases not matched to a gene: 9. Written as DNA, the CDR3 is TGTGCCAGCAGCTTAGGGGGACAGGGAGGGATTTACTATGGCTACACCTTC. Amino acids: CASSLGGQGGIYYGYTF.

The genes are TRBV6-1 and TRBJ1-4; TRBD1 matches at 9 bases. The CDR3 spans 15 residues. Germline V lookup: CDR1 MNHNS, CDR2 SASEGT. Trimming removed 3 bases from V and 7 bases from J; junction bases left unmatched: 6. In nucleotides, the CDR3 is TGTGCCAGCAGTGAGGGGGGACAGGGAAGTGAAAAACTGTTTTTT. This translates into CASSEGGQGSEKLFF.

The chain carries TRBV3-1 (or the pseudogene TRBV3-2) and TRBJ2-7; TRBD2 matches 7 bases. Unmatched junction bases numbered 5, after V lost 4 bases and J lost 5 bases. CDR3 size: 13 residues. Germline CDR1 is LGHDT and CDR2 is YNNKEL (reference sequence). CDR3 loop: CASSLPRGDEQYF. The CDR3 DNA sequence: TGTGCCAGCAGCCTCCCCCGGGGGGACGAGCAGTACTTC.

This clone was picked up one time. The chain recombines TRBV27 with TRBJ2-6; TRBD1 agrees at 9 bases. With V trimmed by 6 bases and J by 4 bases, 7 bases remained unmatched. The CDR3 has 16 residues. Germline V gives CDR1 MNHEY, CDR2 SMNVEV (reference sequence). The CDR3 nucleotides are TGTGCCAGCAGCTCTACAGGGGGCTCAGGGGCCAACGTCCTGACTTTC. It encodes CASSSTGGSGANVLTF.

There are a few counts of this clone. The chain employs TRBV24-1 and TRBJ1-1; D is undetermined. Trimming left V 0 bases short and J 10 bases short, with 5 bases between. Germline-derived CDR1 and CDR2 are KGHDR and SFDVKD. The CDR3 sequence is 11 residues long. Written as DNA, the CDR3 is TGTGCCACCAGTGATTTGCAGGTAGCTTTCTTT. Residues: CATSDLQVAFF.

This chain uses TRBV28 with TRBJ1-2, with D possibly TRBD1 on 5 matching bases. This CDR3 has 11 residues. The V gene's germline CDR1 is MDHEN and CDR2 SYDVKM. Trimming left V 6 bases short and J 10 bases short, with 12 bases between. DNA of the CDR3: TGTGCCAGCAGGGGGGAGGTATTCTACACCTTC. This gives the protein CASRGEVFYTF.

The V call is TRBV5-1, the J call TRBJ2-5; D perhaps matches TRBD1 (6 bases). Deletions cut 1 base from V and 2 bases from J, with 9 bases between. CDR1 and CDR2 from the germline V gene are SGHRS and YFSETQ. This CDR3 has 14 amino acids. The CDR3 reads CASSLSRGQETQYF. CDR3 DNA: TGCGCCAGCAGCTTGTCGAGGGGGCAAGAGACCCAGTACTTC.

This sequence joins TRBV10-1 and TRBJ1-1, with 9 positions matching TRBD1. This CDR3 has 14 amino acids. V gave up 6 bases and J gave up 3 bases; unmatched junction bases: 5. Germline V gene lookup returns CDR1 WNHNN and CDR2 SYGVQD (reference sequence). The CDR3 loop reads CASSQGQGYTEAFF. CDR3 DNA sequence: TGCGCCAGCAGCCAGGGACAGGGCTACACTGAAGCTTTCTTT.

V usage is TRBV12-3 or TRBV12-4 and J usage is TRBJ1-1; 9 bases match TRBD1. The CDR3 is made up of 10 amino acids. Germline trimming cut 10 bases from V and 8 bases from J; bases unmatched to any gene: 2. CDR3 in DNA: TGTGCCACCGGGACAGGGGAAGCTTTCTTT. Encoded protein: CATGTGEAFF.

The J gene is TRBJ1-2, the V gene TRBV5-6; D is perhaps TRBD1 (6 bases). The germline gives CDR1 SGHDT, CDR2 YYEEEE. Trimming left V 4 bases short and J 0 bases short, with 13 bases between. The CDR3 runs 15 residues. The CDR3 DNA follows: TGTGCCAGCAGCCGTACAGGGAAGACTAACTATGGCTACACCTTC. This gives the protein CASSRTGKTNYGYTF.

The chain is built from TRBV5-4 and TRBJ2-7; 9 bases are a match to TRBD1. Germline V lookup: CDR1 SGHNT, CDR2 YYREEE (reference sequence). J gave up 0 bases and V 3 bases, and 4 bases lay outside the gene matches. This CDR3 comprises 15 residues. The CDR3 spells CASSSRQGGSYEQYF. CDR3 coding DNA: TGTGCCAGCAGCTCCCGACAGGGGGGCTCCTACGAGCAGTACTTC.

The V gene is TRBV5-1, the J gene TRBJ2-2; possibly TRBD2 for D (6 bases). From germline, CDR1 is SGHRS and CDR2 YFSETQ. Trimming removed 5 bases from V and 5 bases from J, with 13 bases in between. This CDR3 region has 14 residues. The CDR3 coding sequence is TGCGCCAGCAGTCGGGACTCCCCTACCGGGGAGCTGTTTTTT. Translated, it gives CASSRDSPTGELFF.

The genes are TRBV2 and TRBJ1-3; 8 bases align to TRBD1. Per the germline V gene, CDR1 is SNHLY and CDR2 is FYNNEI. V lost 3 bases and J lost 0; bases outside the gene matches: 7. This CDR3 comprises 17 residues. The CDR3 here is CASSEIRGLSSGNTIYF. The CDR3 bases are TGTGCCAGCAGTGAGATCAGGGGGCTGAGCTCTGGAAACACCATATATTTT.